The TCR beta chain described here comes from a study of identical twins. This clonotype was seen just once. What it binds is not known. General study points: Memory repertoires lacked the insertion deficit that abundant cord blood beta clonotypes showed.

Looked up from germline, CDR1 is MNHEY and CDR2 is SMNVEV (reference sequence). This CDR3 spans 13 amino acids. The V and J ends lost 3 bases and 6 bases respectively, with 8 bases between them. TCRdb analysed the 5' RACE reads with MiXCR anew, one entry per CDR3 protein. The top ten clones hold less than 0.35% of a sample with 1.5 million to 2 million distinct CDR3 sequences, around 33% of them seen once. This TCR was recovered from a newborn girl in good health. The V call is TRBV27, the J call TRBJ2-2; no clear D gene. Sequenced material: cord blood. CDR3: CASSFVQPGELFF. CDR3 in DNA: TGTGCCAGCAGTTTCGTGCAGCCCGGGGAGCTGTTTTTT.